The T cell receptor (beta chain) described here comes from a study of T cell responses to AZD1222 COVID-19 vaccine listed by TCRdb under 2021. In terms of the full investigation: A total of 233 trial participants underwent TCR sequencing, of whom some 210 received two doses of AZD1222 and some 25 received two doses of the MenACWY control vaccine. Enrollment into the trials was organized by age into subgroups of 18-55, 56-69 and 70-plus years, and those subgroups contained 148, 28 and 57 TCR-sequenced participants, respectively.

Interpreted using the paper, the time point label stands for: baseline before first vaccination. The meaning of the sample's treatment or condition label: meningococcal conjugate vaccine given as trial control. Samples from vaccinated people were obtained from the UK trials COV001 and COV002, which included a single-blind randomized controlled phase 2/3 trial of AZD1222 (ChAdOx1 nCoV-19) in healthy adults. For TCRbeta chain sequencing, PBMC samples were collected from trial participants at day 0 and at day 28 after the second dose. The CDR3 regions of human TCRbeta chains were analyzed by immunosequencing. Turning to the authors' computational methods: TCRs in the repertoires were compared against a reference library of SARS-CoV-2-specific TCRs that had been generated with the MIRA antigen-specificity platform. Breadth was defined as the fraction of unique TCRs that were SARS-CoV-2-associated, and depth was defined as the fraction of total T cells that were SARS-CoV-2-associated. Using the MIRA data, every spike-specific TCR was mapped to the spike region that the TCR reacted to and assigned to either a CD4 or a CD8 class. Log10-transformed breadth and depth values were compared by one-way ANOVA with Sidak's multiple comparisons tests. Entries here come from immuneACCESS through TCRdb and include only in-frame sequences with V and J called. Some clones fail to appear in such tables; in the studies checked, an unresolved V gene covers under half of the shortfall, and the cause of the remainder is unknown. From that table come the V and J calls and clone size; the DNA was used to work out D and trimming. This sample comprises roughly 150,000 clones, approximately 89% of them detected only once. The leading ten clones occupy 3% to 4% of the sample.

What the study reported, not specific to this receptor: Most participants were white British and females outnumbered males, and the authors suggested that clonal diversity may have been underestimated. After two AZD1222 doses, both the breadth and the depth of spike-specific TCRs were significantly higher than at day 0 and than in MenACWY recipients. In the small 56-69-year group, the increase in depth fell short of significance, most likely because of low power. Because no samples from the day 14 peak response were available, repertoires could be characterized only after the peak T cell response. The whole spike protein was spanned by vaccine-associated CD4 TCRs, and dominant responses were seen in regions 160-218 and 743-854. Only five to seven AZD1222 recipients were SARS-CoV-2 seropositive at baseline, limiting conclusions about previously exposed vaccinees. Reportedly, close to half of the unique spike-specific TCRs recognized epitopes lying outside the regions that are mutated in the B.1.351 and B.1.1.7 variants.

CDR1 and CDR2, per the germline V gene, are LGHNA and YNFKEQ. The junction shows trimming of 3 bases on V and 8 bases on J, plus 15 bases between the germline ends. CDR3 length: 14 amino acids, cysteine to phenylalanine. Only the CDR3 region is kept as DNA, spanning 42 bases read in frame from base 1. About this clone itself: It has no known antigen specificity. No per-base quality is available; no much larger clone lies one base away.

This clonotype was sampled from an adult in good health. This specimen consisted of peripheral blood, obtained on day 0 of MenACWY control vaccination. The sequence joins TRBV4-2 to TRBJ2-3; the best D guess is TRBD2, with 6 bases matching. Read as DNA, the sequence is TGTGCCAGCAGCCAGGGGGACTCCCAGAGTACGCAGTATTTT. This sequence encodes CASSQGDSQSTQYF.